This T cell receptor beta chain stems from a study of shared clonotypes between healthy human individuals (dated by TCRdb to 2020 to 2021). For context, the study as a whole: The cohort comprised a couple of women and three men aged 18 to 49 years. To estimate repertoire size and how much clonotype sharing occurs between individuals, the study deeply sequenced the blood TCR repertoires of five healthy adults. For each donor, CD4 naive and CD4 memory were each run on three plates, CD8 naive on two plates, and CD8 memory on one plate. To increase sequencing depth and limit assay-specific biases, different laboratories used diverse techniques to prepare libraries and sequence TCR repertoires. Per donor, leukapheresis produced somewhere between about 0.85 and 10 billion PBMCs. The study at large found these results: Sampling was limited to blood, and TCR repertoires in tissue likely differ from TCR repertoires in blood. Sharing across several donors was observed for approximately 5% of naive CD4, over 3% of naive CD8, about 2.3% of memory CD4, and about 0.4% of memory CD8 clonotypes. Naive subsets generally had larger estimated clonotype richness than memory subsets did. The genetic and exposure-history diversity represented was limited by the small number of donors. Compared with non-shared clonotypes, clonotypes shared by all four sorted-subset donors had higher generation probabilities. Pairwise subsampling indicated that sequencing depth was expected to affect the degree of clonotype sharing among donors. Rarefaction of sorted-subset datasets indicated incomplete sequencing despite the large sequencing depth.

The donors were healthy, HIV-negative adults who had no recently reported acute infections or vaccinations. All donors were Caucasian adults living in Nashville, Tennessee, USA. CD4+ T cells were enriched by magnetic negative selection; naive cells were then positively selected on CD45RA, and the negative fraction formed the memory subset. Blood was obtained by leukapheresis, after which PBMCs were separated by Ficoll-Histopaque density gradient centrifugation and cryopreserved in liquid nitrogen vapor phase. Analytical flow cytometry was used to check the purity and quantity of each magnetically sorted T cell population. From each sorted fraction, genomic DNA was isolated and quantified by UV absorbance on a Nanodrop 2000c. TCR CDR3 regions were amplified from genomic DNA by multiplex PCR using the deep immunoSEQ assay. Extracted genomic DNA from each cell subset was spread evenly across all wells of several immunoSEQ 96-well plates, with each plate serving as a replicate. For sorted subsets, roughly 200 ng of genomic DNA, equivalent to about 30,000 T cell genomes, went into each replicate PCR. Purified libraries were measured with a Qubit 3.0 fluorometer, size-checked on a Bioanalyzer 2100, and measured again with the KAPA Library Quantification kit. Each immunoSEQ 96-well plate was sequenced on its own single-read 150-cycle Illumina NextSeq 550 flow cell. As for the original processing: Because the immunoSEQ output included only junctional sequences and no quality scores, the filtering could not be the same as the filtering used for full-length reads. Sequences were annotated with PyIR, a Python wrapper for IgBLAST v1.9, using IMGT germline references to assign V/J genes and CDR3. Reads with weak V/J assignments (E-value above 1e-6), missing CDR3, stop codons, out-of-frame junctions, or ambiguous translated residues were removed. V3J clonotypes were defined by identical inferred V gene, J gene, and CDR3 amino acid sequence. Percentage overlap between repertoires was computed as shared unique clonotypes divided by the size of the smaller repertoire. Three approaches were used to assess repertoire richness: RTK rarefaction, the Chao1 estimator, and Recon v2.1 estimates of unobserved clonotypes. For all TCRbeta clonotypes obtained by the gDNA method from a few donors, generation probabilities were computed with OLGA. This immuneACCESS table, as held by TCRdb, lists in-frame sequences with V and J called but not all clones. Of the missing ones, under half trace to an unresolved V gene in checked studies; the others have no known cause. From that table come the V and J calls and clone size; the DNA was used to work out D and trimming. The sample yields hundreds of thousands of clones; around 97% were counted once. The ten largest make up about 0.057% of the sample.

As regards this clone: Which antigen it targets is not known. No base-level quality is on record; no much larger clone is a single base apart.

The sample taken for sequencing was naive CD4+ T cells sorted from blood. The cell subset or site label for this specimen denotes: CD45RA+ positively selected. The sequence was obtained from a woman aged 30 to 39 in good health.

The CDR3 protein is CASLTRGPYEQYF. The DNA sequence reads TGTGCCAGCCTGACGAGGGGTCCCTACGAGCAGTACTTC. In this chain, TRBV28 is recombined with TRBJ2-7, with the D segment possibly TRBD1 or TRBD2, each aligning over 5 bases. The cysteine opens and the phenylalanine closes a CDR3 of 13 amino acids. Solely the CDR3 DNA is kept, with 39 bases framed from the first base. From a lookup of the germline V gene, CDR1 and CDR2 are MDHEN and SYDVKM. V is cut by 8 bases and J by 2 bases, and the space between the germline ends is 13 bases.